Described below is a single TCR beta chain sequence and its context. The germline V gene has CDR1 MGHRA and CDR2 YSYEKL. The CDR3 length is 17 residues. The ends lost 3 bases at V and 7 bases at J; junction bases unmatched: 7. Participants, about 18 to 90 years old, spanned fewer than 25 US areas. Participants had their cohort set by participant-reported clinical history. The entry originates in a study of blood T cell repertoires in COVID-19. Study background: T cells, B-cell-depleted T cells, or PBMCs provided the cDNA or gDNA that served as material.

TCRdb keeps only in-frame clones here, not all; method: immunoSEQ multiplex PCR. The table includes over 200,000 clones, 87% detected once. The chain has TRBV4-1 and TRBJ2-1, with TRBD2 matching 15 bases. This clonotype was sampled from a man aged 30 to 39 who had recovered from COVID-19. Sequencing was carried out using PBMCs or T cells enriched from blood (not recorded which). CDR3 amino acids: CASSQPGLAGGRNEQFF. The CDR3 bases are TGCGCCAGCAGCCAGCCGGGACTAGCGGGAGGAAGGAATGAGCAGTTCTTC.